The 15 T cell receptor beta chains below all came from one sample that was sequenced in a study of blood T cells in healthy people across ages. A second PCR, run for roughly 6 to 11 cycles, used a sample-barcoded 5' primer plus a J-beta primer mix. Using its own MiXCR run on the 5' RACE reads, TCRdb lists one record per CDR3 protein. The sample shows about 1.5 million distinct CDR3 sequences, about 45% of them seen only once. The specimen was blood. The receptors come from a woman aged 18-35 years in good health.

This chain's CDR3 is CASSQLLAGGPDTGELFF. For the CDR3, the DNA is TGCGCCAGCAGCCAACTACTAGCGGGGGGGCCGGACACCGGGGAGCTGTTTTTT. V and J are TRBV4-1 and TRBJ2-2; 13 bases are shared with TRBD2. The CDR3 length is 18 residues. V shed 2 bases, J shed 3 bases, and the junction held 6 bases outside the gene matches. CDR1 is MGHRA and CDR2 is YSYEKL in the germline V gene.

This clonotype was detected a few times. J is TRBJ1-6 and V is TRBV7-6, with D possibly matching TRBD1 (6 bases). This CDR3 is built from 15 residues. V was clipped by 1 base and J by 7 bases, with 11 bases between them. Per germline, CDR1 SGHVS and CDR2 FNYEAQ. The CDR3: CASSLEGERNSPLHF. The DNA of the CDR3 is TGTGCCAGCAGCTTAGAGGGGGAAAGGAATTCACCCCTCCACTTT.

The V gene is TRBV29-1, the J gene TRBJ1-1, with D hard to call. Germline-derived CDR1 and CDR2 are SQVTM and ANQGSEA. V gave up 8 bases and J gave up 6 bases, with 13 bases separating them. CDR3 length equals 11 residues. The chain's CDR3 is CSPEIVAEAFF. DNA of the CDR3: TGCAGCCCTGAAATAGTCGCTGAAGCTTTCTTT.

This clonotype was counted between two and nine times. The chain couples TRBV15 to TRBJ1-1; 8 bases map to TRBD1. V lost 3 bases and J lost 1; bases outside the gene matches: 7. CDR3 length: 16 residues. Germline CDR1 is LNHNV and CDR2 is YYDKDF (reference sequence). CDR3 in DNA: TGTGCCACCAGCAGGGACAGGGCCGGAGGGAACACTGAAGCTTTCTTT. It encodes CATSRDRAGGNTEAFF.

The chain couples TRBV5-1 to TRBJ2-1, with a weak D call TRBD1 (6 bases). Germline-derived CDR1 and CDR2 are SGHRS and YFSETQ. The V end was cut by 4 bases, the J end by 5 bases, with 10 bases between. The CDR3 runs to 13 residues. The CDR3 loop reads CASSKGQNNEQFF. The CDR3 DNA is TGCGCCAGCAGCAAAGGACAGAACAATGAGCAGTTCTTC. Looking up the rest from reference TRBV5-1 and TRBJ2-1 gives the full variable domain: KAGVTQTPRYLIKTRGQQVTLSCSPISGHRSVSWYQQTPGQGLQFLFEYFSETQRNKGNFPGRFSGRQFSNSRSEMNVSTLELGDSALYLCASSKGQNNEQFFGPGTRLTVL.

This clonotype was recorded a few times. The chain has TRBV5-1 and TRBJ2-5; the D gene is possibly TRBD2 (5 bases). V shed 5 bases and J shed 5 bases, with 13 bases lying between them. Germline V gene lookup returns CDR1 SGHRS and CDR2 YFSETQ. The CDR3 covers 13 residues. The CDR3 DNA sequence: TGCGCCAGCAGAGTTATGGGAGACGAGACCCAGTACTTC. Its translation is CASRVMGDETQYF.

The chain's CDR3 is CASSLWVLQETQYF. CDR3 DNA sequence: TGTGCCAGCAGCTTATGGGTTCTCCAAGAGACCCAGTACTTC. V and J are TRBV7-2 and TRBJ2-5, with D hard to call. The CDR3 is 14 amino acids. V was cut by 2 bases and J by 1 base, with 8 bases left in between. The germline CDR1 and CDR2 sequences are SGHTA and FQGNSA.

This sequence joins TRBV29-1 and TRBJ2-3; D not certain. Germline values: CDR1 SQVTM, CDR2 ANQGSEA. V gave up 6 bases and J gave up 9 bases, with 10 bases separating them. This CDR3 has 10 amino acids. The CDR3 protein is CSVWVGTQYF. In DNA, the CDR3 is TGCAGCGTGTGGGTCGGAACGCAGTATTTT.

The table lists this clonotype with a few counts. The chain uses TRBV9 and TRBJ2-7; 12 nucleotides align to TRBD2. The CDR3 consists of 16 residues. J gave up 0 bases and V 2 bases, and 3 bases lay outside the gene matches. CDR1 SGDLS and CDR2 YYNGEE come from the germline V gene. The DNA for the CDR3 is TGTGCCAGCAGCGTTGGACTAGCGGGGAACTCCTACGAGCAGTACTTC. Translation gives CASSVGLAGNSYEQYF.

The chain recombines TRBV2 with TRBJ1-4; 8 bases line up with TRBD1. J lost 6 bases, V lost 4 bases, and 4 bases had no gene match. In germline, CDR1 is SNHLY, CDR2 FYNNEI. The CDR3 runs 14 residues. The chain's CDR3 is CASSAADRDEKLFF. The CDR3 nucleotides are TGTGCCAGCAGTGCTGCGGACAGGGATGAAAAACTGTTTTTT.

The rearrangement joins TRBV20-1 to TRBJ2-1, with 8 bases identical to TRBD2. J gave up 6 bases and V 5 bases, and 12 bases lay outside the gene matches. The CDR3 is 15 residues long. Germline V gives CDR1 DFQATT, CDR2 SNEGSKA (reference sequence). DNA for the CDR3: TGCAGTGCTGGAGTTAGCGGGAAAGGTGTCAATGAGCAGTTCTTC. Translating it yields CSAGVSGKGVNEQFF.

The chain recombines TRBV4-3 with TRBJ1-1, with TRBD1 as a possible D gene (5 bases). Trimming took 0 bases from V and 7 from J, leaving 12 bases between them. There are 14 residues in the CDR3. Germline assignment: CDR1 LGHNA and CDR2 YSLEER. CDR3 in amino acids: CASSQDPRGVEAFF. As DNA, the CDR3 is TGCGCCAGCAGCCAAGATCCCCGGGGGGTTGAAGCTTTCTTT.

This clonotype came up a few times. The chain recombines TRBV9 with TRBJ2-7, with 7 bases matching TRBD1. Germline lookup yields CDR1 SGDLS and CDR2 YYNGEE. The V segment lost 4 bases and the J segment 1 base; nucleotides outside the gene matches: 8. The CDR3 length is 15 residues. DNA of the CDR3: TGTGCCAGCAGCTACCGATCGACAGGGTCCTACGAGCAGTACTTC. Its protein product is CASSYRSTGSYEQYF.

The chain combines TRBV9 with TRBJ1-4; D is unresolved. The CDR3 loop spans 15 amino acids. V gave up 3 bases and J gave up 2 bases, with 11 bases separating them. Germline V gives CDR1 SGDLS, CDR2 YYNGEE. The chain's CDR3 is CASSGTPTTNEKLFF. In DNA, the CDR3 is TGTGCCAGCAGCGGAACACCAACTACTAATGAAAAACTGTTTTTT.

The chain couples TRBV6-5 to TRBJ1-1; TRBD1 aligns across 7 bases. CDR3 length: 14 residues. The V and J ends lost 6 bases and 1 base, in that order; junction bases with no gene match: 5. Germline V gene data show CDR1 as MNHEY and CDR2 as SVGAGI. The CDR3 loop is CASSADRTNTEAFF. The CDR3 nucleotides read TGTGCCAGCAGCGCGGACAGGACGAACACTGAAGCTTTCTTT.